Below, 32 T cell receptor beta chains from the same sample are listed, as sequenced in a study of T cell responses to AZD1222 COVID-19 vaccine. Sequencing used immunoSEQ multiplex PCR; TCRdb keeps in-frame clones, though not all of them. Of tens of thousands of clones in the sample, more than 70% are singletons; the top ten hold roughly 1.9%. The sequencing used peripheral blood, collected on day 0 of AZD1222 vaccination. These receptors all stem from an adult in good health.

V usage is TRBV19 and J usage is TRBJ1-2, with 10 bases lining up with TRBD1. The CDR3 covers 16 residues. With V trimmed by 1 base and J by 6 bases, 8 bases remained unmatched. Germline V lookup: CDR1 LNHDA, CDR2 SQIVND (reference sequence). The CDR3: CASSIGTGTGDDGYTF. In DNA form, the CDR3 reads TGTGCCAGTAGTATAGGAACCGGGACAGGGGATGATGGCTACACCTTC.

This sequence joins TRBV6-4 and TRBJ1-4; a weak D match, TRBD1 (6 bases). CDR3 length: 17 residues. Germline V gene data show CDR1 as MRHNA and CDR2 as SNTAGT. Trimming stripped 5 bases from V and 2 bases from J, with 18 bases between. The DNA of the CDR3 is TGTGCCAGCAGTTTACCTGCCACAGGGTTGACTAATGAAAAACTGTTTTTT. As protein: CASSLPATGLTNEKLFF.

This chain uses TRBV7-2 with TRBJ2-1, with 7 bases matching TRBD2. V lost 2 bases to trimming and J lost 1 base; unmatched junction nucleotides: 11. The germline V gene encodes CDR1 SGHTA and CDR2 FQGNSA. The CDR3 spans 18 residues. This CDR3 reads CASSLYPAGVGSYNEQFF. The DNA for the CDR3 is TGTGCCAGCAGCTTATATCCGGCGGGAGTGGGGTCCTACAATGAGCAGTTCTTC.

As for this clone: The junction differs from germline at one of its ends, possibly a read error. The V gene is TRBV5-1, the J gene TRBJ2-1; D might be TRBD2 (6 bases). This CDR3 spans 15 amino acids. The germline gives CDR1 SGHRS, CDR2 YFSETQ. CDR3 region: CASSFRDAAGNEQFF. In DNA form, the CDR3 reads TGCGCCAGCAGCTTCCGGGACGCCGCGGGAAATGAACAGTTCTTC.

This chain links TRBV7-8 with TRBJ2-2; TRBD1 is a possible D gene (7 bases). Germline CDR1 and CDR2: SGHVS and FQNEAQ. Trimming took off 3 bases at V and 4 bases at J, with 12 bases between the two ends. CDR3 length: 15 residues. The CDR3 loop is CASSLAGGPTGELFF. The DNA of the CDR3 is TGTGCCAGCAGCTTGGCAGGGGGGCCCACCGGGGAGCTGTTTTTT.

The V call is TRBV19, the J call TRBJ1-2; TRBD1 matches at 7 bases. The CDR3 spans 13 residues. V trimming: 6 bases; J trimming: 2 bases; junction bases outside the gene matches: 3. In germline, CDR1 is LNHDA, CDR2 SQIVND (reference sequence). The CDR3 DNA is TGTGCCAGTAGCCGGGACAGAAACTATGGCTACACCTTC. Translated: CASSRDRNYGYTF.

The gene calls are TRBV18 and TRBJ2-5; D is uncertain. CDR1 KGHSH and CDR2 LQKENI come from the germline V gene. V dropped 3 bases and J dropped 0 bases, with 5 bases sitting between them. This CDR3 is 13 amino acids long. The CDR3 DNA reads TGTGCCAGCTCACCGGTCCACCAAGAGACCCAGTACTTC. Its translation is CASSPVHQETQYF.

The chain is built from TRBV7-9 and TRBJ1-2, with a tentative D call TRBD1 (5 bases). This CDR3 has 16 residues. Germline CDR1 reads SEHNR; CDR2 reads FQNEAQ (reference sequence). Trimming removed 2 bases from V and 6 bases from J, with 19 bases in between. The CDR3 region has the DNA TGTGCCAGCAGCTTACGGGGTGACACCCAAGGGGATGGCTACACCTTC. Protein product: CASSLRGDTQGDGYTF.

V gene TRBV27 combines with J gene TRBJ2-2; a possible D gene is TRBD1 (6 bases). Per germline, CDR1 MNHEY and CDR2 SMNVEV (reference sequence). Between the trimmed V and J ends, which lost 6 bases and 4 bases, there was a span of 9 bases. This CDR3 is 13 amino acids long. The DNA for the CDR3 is TGTGCCAGCAGGAGACAGGCCACCGGGGAGCTGTTTTTT. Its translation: CASRRQATGELFF.

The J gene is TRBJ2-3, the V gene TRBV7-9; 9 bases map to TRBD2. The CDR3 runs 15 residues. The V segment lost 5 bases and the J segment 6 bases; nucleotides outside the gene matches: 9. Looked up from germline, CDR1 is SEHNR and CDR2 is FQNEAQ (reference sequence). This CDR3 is CASSTGTSPRDTQYF. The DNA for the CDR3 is TGTGCCAGCAGCACCGGGACTAGCCCTCGCGATACGCAGTATTTT.

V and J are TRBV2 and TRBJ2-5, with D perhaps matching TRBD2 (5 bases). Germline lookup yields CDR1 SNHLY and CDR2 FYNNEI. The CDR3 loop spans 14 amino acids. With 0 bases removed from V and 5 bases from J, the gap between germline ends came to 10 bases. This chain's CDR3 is CASSEARGMETQYF. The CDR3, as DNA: TGTGCCAGCAGTGAAGCGAGAGGGATGGAGACCCAGTACTTC. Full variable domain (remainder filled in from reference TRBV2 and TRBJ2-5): EPEVTQTPSHQVTQMGQEVILRCVPISNHLYFYWYRQILGQKVEFLVSFYNNEISEKSEIFDDQFSVERPDGSNFTLKIRSTKLEDSAMYFCASSEARGMETQYFGPGTRLLVL.

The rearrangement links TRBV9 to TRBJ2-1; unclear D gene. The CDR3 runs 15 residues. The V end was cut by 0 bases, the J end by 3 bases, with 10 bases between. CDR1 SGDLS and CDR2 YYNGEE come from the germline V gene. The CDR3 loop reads CASSVGVVLYNEQFF. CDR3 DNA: TGTGCCAGCAGCGTAGGAGTAGTTCTCTACAATGAGCAGTTCTTC.

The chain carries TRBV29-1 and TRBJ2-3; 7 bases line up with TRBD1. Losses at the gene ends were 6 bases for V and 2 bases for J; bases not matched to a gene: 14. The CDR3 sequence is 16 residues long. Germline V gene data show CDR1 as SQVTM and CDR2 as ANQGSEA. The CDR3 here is CSVELLQGTHTDTQYF. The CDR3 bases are TGCAGCGTGGAACTCCTACAGGGGACGCACACAGATACGCAGTATTTT.

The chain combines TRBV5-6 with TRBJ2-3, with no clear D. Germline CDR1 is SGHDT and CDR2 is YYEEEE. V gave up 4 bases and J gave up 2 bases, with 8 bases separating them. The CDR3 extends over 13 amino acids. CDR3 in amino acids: CASSLTTTDTQYF. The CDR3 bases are TGTGCCAGCAGCCTTACGACCACAGATACGCAGTATTTT.

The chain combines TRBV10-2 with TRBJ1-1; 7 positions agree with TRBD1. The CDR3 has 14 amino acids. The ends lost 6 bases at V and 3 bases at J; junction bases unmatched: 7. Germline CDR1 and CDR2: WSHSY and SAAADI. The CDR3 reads CASRQGMIDTEAFF. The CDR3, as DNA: TGCGCCAGCAGACAGGGGATGATCGACACTGAAGCTTTCTTT.

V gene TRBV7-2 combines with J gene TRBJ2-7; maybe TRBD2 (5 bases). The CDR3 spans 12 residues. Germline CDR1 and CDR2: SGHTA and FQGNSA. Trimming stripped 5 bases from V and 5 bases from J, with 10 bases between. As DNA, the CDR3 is TGTGCCAGCAGCCGATTCGGGGACGAGCAGTACTTC. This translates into CASSRFGDEQYF.

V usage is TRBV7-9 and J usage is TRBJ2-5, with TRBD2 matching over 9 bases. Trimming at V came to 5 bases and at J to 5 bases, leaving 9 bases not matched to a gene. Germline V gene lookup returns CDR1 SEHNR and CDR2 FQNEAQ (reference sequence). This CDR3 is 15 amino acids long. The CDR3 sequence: CASSRQIAGAETQYF. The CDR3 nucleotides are TGTGCCAGCAGCCGACAAATAGCGGGAGCGGAGACCCAGTACTTC.

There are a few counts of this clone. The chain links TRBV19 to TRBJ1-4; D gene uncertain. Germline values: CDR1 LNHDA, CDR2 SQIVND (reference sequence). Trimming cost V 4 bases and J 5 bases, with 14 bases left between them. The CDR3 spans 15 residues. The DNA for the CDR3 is TGTGCCAGTAGTACTCGAGGGATGAGCAATGAAAAACTGTTTTTT. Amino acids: CASSTRGMSNEKLFF.

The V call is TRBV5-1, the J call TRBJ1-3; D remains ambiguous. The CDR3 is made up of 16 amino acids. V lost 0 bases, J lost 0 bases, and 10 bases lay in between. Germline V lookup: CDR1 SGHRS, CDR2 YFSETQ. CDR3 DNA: TGCGCCAGCAGCTTGGATGTCGAGCTCTCTGGAAACACCATATATTTT. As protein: CASSLDVELSGNTIYF.

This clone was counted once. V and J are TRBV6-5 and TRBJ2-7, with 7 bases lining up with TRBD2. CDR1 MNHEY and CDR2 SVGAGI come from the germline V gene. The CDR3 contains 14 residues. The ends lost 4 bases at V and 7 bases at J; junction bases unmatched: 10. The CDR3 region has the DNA TGTGCCAGCAGTTCCCGCCTAGCGGAGGCGGAGCAGTACTTC. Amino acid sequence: CASSSRLAEAEQYF.

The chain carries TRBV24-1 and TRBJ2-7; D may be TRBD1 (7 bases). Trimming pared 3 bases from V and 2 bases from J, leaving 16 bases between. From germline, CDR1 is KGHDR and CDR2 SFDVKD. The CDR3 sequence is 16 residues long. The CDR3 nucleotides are TGTGCCACCAGTGATCCCAGGGGGGACAGCCCCTACGAGCAGTACTTC. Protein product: CATSDPRGDSPYEQYF.

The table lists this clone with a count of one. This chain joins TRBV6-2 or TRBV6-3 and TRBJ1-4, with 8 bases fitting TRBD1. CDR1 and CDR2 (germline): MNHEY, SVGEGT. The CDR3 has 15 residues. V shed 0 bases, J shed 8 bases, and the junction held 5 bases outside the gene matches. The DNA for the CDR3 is TGTGCCAGCAGTTACTCCAGCAGGGGGCAAGAAAAACTGTTTTTT. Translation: CASSYSSRGQEKLFF.

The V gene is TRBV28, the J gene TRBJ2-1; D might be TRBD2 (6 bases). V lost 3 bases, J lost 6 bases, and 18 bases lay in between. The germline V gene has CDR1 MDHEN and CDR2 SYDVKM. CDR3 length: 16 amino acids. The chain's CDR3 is CASSFYGGVNSNEQFF. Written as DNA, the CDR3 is TGTGCCAGCAGTTTTTACGGGGGAGTAAACTCCAATGAGCAGTTCTTC.

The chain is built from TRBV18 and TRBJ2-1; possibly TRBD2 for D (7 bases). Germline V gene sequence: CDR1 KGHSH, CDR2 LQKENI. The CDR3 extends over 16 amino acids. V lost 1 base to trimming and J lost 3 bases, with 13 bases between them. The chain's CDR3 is CASSPLRRGGYNEQFF. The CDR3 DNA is TGTGCCAGCTCACCACTGCGGAGGGGGGGCTACAATGAGCAGTTCTTC.

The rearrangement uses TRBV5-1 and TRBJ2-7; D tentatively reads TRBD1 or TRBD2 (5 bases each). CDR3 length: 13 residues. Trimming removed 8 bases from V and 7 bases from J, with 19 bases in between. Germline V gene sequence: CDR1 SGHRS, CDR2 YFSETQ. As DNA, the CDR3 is TGCGCCAGTGGTACGGGACGGCCTACGGAGCAGTACTTC. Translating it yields CASGTGRPTEQYF.

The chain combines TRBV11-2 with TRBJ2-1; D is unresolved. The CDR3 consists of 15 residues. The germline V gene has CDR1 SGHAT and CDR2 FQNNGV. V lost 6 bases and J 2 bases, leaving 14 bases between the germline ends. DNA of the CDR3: TGTGCCAGCAGACGTACATCAGACCCCTACAATGAGCAGTTCTTC. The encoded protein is CASRRTSDPYNEQFF.

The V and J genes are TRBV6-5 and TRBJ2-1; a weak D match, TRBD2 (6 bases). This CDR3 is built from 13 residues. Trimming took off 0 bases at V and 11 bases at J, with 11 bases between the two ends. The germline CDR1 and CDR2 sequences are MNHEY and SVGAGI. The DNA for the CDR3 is TGTGCCAGCAGTTACTCAGAGGGAGGTAAGCAGTTCTTC. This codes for CASSYSEGGKQFF.

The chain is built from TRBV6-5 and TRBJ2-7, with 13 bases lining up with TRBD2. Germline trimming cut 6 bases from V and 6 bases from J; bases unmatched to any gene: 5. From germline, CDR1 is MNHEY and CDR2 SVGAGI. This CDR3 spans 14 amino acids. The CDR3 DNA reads TGTGCCAGCAGGACTAGCGGGAGGAGCAGCGAGCAGTACTTC. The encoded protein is CASRTSGRSSEQYF.

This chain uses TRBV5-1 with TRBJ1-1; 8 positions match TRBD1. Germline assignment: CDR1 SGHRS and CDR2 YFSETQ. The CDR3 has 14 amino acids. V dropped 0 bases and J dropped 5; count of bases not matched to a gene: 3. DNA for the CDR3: TGCGCCAGCAGCTTGGGCAGGGGGCGAACTGAAGCTTTCTTT. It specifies CASSLGRGRTEAFF.

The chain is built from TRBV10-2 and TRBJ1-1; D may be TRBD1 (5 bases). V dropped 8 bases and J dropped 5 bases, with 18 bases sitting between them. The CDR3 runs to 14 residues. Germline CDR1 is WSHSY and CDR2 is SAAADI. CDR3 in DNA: TGCGCCAGCGGCCCGGGGGGATTAGGAACTGAAGCTTTCTTT. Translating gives CASGPGGLGTEAFF.

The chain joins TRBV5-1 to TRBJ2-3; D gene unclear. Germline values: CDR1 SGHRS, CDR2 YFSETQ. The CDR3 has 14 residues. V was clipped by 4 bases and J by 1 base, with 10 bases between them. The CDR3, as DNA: TGCGCCAGCAGCGCCAGACTTGGCACAGATACGCAGTATTTT. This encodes CASSARLGTDTQYF.

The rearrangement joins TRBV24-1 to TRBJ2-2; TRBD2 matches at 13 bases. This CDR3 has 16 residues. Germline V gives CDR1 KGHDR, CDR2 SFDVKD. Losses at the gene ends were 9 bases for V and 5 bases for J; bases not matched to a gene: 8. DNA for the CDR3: TGTGCCACCGGCCCGACTAGCGGGAGGAGTACCGGGGAGCTGTTTTTT. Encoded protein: CATGPTSGRSTGELFF.